Listed below are T cell receptor beta chains from one sample, sequenced in a study of T cells in narcolepsy. Data came from immunoSEQ multiplex PCR; TCRdb stores just in-frame clones and leaves some out. Of 26,000 or so clones listed, approximately 86% are singletons. The sample taken for sequencing was CD45RA- memory CD4+ T cells from PBMCs. The source is a human donor with narcolepsy. Both conserved end residues are part of each CDR3. The D gene is left open where the match is weak. Only some rows state a clone size, as once, few, many or a class for expanded clones.

abundance,v_gene,len,j_gene,d_gene,CDR3nt,CDR3aa
once,TRBV4-1,13,TRBJ2-5,-,TGCGCCAGCAGCCAATGGAGAAAAGAGACCCAGTACTTC,CASSQWRKETQYF
-,TRBV7-8,13,TRBJ2-7,-,TGTGCCAGCAGCTTAATCGGGTCCTACGAGCAGTACTTC,CASSLIGSYEQYF
few,TRBV7-9,15,TRBJ2-3,TRBD2,TGTGCCAGCAGCACCCTAGCGGGGAGCACAGATACGCAGTATTTT,CASSTLAGSTDTQYF
-,TRBV7-2,14,TRBJ1-3,-,TGTGCCAGCAGCTTAGTGGACACTGGAAACACCATATATTTT,CASSLVDTGNTIYF
-,TRBV4-1,18,TRBJ2-5,TRBD2,TGCGCCAGCAGCCAAGGGCTAGCGGGGGCCCCCGAGGGGGAGACCCAGTACTTC,CASSQGLAGAPEGETQYF
-,TRBV5-5,12,TRBJ1-2,TRBD1,TGTGCCAGCAGCCTTGGGACAGTTGGCTACACCTTC,CASSLGTVGYTF
-,TRBV18,13,TRBJ1-5,-,TGTGCCAGCTCAGGGTTGGGAAATCAGCCCCAGCATTTT,CASSGLGNQPQHF
-,TRBV7-9,12,TRBJ2-1,TRBD1,TGTGCCAGCAGCTCACAGGGGTATGAGCAGTTCTTC,CASSSQGYEQFF
-,TRBV7-9,16,TRBJ1-4,-,TGTGCCAGCAGCTTAATTTCGGGGGCAACTAATGAAAAACTGTTTTTT,CASSLISGATNEKLFF
-,TRBV6-1,14,TRBJ2-7,-,TGTGCCATCGAAACCGCGATAAGCTCCTACGAGCAGTACTTC,CAIETAISSYEQYF
-,TRBV15,15,TRBJ2-2,-,TGTGCCACCAGCAGAGATCGAACTCACACCGGGGAGCTGTTTTTT,CATSRDRTHTGELFF
-,TRBV18,13,TRBJ1-1,TRBD1,TGTGCCAGCTCGGGACAGGCGAACACTGAAGCTTTCTTT,CASSGQANTEAFF
-,TRBV14,14,TRBJ1-1,-,TGTGCCAGCAACCGACAGGCGGGAAGCACTGAAGCTTTCTTT,CASNRQAGSTEAFF
once,TRBV2,13,TRBJ1-2,-,TGTGCCAGCAGTGAAGAGGGAACCTATGGCTACACCTTC,CASSEEGTYGYTF
-,TRBV18,11,TRBJ1-1,-,TGTGCCAGCTCACAAGGCACTGAAGCTTTCTTT,CASSQGTEAFF
-,TRBV6-5,11,TRBJ2-1,-,TGTGCCAGCAGCCCTTACAATGAGCAGTTCTTC,CASSPYNEQFF
-,TRBV6-5,14,TRBJ1-2,TRBD1,TGTGCCAGCAGTGAACCTGGACAGGCTCGAGGCTACACCTTC,CASSEPGQARGYTF
-,TRBV28,16,TRBJ1-5,-,TGTGCCAGCAACCCCGTGACGGGGGAGGGCAATCAGCCCCAGCATTTT,CASNPVTGEGNQPQHF
-,TRBV28,16,TRBJ1-6,-,TGTGCCAGCAGTAGTTTTACTGGGGTCAATAATTCACCCCTCCACTTT,CASSSFTGVNNSPLHF
-,TRBV5-4,16,TRBJ2-7,TRBD1,TGTGCCAGCAGCCTCGGGACAGGGGGCAGCTCCTACGAGCAGTACTTC,CASSLGTGGSSYEQYF
once,TRBV19,13,TRBJ1-1,TRBD1,TGTGCCAGTAGTGGACAGGTGAACACTGAAGCTTTCTTT,CASSGQVNTEAFF
few,TRBV5-1,15,TRBJ1-3,-,TGCGCCAGCAGCCCGGGACCGCAAACTGGAAACACCATATATTTT,CASSPGPQTGNTIYF
-,TRBV6-1,13,TRBJ1-1,-,TGTGCCAGCACGCACTCAAGGGGCGGGGAAGCTTTCTTT,CASTHSRGGEAFF
-,TRBV10-3,14,TRBJ2-1,-,TGTGCCATCAGTGAGTCGACAACCTACAATGAGCAGTTCTTC,CAISESTTYNEQFF
-,TRBV4-1,14,TRBJ1-4,-,TGCGCCAGCAGCCAAGATAGTGGTAGAGAAAAACTGTTTTTT,CASSQDSGREKLFF
-,TRBV2,13,TRBJ1-1,-,TGTGCCAGCCTATTTGACCGGAACACTGAAGCTTTCTTT,CASLFDRNTEAFF
once,TRBV5-1,14,TRBJ2-3,-,TGCGCCAGCAGCTTGGCGGGGGACCGGGATACGCAGTATTTT,CASSLAGDRDTQYF
-,TRBV6-6,14,TRBJ1-1,TRBD1,TGTGCCAGCAGCCGAGGGACAGCGAACACTGAAGCTTTCTTT,CASSRGTANTEAFF
-,TRBV14,20,TRBJ2-1,TRBD2,TGTGCCAGCAGCCAAGAAGGTCCGCGGGGGGGCTCTGGCTCCTACAATGAGCAGTTCTTC,CASSQEGPRGGSGSYNEQFF
-,TRBV7-9,16,TRBJ1-1,-,TGTGCCAGCATCAGACCAGGGGCCTTCAAATCCACTGAAGCTTTCTTT,CASIRPGAFKSTEAFF
-,TRBV10-2,12,TRBJ2-7,-,TGCGCCAGCAGTCACTCACGGGACGAGCAGTACTTC,CASSHSRDEQYF
-,TRBV5-6,16,TRBJ2-3,TRBD2,TGTGCCAGCAGCTCTACCCTGGCGGGGGGGACAGATACGCAGTATTTT,CASSSTLAGGTDTQYF
-,TRBV2,12,TRBJ1-1,-,TGTGCCAGCAGTGGGGGAAGGGGGGAAGCTTTCTTT,CASSGGRGEAFF
-,TRBV28,14,TRBJ1-1,-,TGTGCCAGCAGGACAGCCTCTGAGAACACTGAAGCTTTCTTT,CASRTASENTEAFF
-,TRBV2,14,TRBJ2-2,-,TGTGCCAGCAGTGGCGGGCGGGTCGCCGGGGAGCTGTTTTTT,CASSGGRVAGELFF
-,TRBV5-4,14,TRBJ1-1,-,TGTGCCAGCAGCTTTGGGGGCCGAAACACTGAAGCTTTCTTT,CASSFGGRNTEAFF
-,TRBV6-5,12,TRBJ1-4,TRBD1,TGTGCCAGCAGCAGGGGGGGAACGGAACTGTTTTTT,CASSRGGTELFF
-,TRBV19,14,TRBJ1-2,TRBD1,TGTGCCAGTAGTCCCGACAGGGACGGCTATGGCTACACCTTC,CASSPDRDGYGYTF
-,TRBV18,15,TRBJ2-3,TRBD1,TGTGCCAGCTCCCCTGACAGGGGTAGGACAGATACGCAGTATTTT,CASSPDRGRTDTQYF
-,TRBV2,15,TRBJ1-2,TRBD1,TGTGCCAGCAGCGACAGGGGGCGTACTAACTATGGCTACACCTTC,CASSDRGRTNYGYTF
-,TRBV5-1,13,TRBJ2-2,-,TGCGCCAGCCGCTTGGGGGGCGCCGGGGAGCTGTTTTTT,CASRLGGAGELFF
-,TRBV19,15,TRBJ2-5,-,TGTGCCAGTAGTTTCAGGGACATACTGGGGGAGACCCAGTACTTC,CASSFRDILGETQYF
-,TRBV6-4,15,TRBJ2-1,-,TGTGCCAGCAGTGACACAGACAGCTCCTACAATGAGCAGTTCTTC,CASSDTDSSYNEQFF
-,TRBV27,15,TRBJ2-5,TRBD1,TGTGCCAGCAGTCCCCGAGGGGGCCCAGGCGAGACCCAGTACTTC,CASSPRGGPGETQYF
-,TRBV7-9,15,TRBJ1-5,-,TGTGCCAGCAGCTTAGTTGGGGAGGGGTCACAGCCCCAGCATTTT,CASSLVGEGSQPQHF
few,TRBV7-9,15,TRBJ2-7,TRBD1,TGTGCCAGCAGCTTAGCTGCGACAGGGGTACACGAGCAGTACTTC,CASSLAATGVHEQYF
few,TRBV10-3,14,TRBJ1-3,-,TGTGCCATCAGGGGCGCCACCCTTCTGAACACCATATATTTT,CAIRGATLLNTIYF
-,TRBV6-1,14,TRBJ1-4,-,TGTGCCAGCAGTTCACAGGGAGGTAATGAAAAACTGTTTTTT,CASSSQGGNEKLFF
-,TRBV6-1,15,TRBJ2-3,-,TGTGCCAGCAGTCCGGGATGGGGCAGCAGGGATACGCAGTATTTT,CASSPGWGSRDTQYF
-,TRBV6-1,14,TRBJ2-7,TRBD1,TGTGCCAGCAGTGAGGGACAGGAAATCTACGAGCAGTACTTC,CASSEGQEIYEQYF
-,TRBV16,15,TRBJ2-1,TRBD2,TGTGCCAGCAGCCAATCCCCGGGGGGTTACAATGAGCAGTTCTTC,CASSQSPGGYNEQFF
-,TRBV6-5,13,TRBJ1-1,-,TGTGCCAGCAGTTACCCGGGATTCACTGAAGCTTTCTTT,CASSYPGFTEAFF
-,TRBV29-1,16,TRBJ1-2,TRBD1,TGCAGCGCTGAAAAAGGACAGGGGGCTAGTAACTATGGCTACACCTTC,CSAEKGQGASNYGYTF
-,TRBV10-2,14,TRBJ1-5,-,TGCGCCAGCGGCGAGGGGCTCGATTATCAGCCCCAGCATTTT,CASGEGLDYQPQHF
-,TRBV27,18,TRBJ2-4,TRBD1,TGTGCCAGCAGTTCGGCACAGGGGGCGATTGCGGCCAAAAACATTCAGTACTTC,CASSSAQGAIAAKNIQYF
once,TRBV5-1,14,TRBJ1-2,TRBD1,TGCGCCAGCTCGACAGGGTCGGGGGGCTATGGCTACACCTTC,CASSTGSGGYGYTF
-,TRBV6-5,14,TRBJ2-2,-,TGTGCCAGCAGTACAGGATCGAACACCGGGGAGCTGTTTTTT,CASSTGSNTGELFF
once,TRBV6-1,12,TRBJ1-2,TRBD1,TGTGCCAGCAGGGATGGGACAGGCCCACTTTTATTC,CASRDGTGPLLF
-,TRBV6-5,14,TRBJ2-1,-,TGTGCCAGCAGTACTCGGTTCTCCTACAATGAGCAGTTCTTC,CASSTRFSYNEQFF
-,TRBV4-1,13,TRBJ1-1,-,TGCGCCAGCAGCCAAGACCCCATGGGGGAGGGTTTCTTT,CASSQDPMGEGFF